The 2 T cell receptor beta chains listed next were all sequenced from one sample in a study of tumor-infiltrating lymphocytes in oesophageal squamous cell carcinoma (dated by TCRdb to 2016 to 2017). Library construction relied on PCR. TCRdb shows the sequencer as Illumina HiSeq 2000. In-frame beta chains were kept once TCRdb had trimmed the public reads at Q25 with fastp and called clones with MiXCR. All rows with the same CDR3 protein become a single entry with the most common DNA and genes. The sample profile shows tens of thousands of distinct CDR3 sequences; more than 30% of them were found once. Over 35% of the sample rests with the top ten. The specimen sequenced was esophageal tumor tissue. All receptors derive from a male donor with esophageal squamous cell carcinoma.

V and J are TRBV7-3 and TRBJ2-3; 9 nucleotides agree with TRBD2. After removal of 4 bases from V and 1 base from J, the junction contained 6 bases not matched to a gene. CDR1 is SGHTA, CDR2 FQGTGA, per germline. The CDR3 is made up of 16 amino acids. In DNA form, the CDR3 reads TGTGCCAGCAGCTCTAAGCGGGAGGCCCGCACAGATACGCAGTATTTT. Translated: CASSSKREARTDTQYF.

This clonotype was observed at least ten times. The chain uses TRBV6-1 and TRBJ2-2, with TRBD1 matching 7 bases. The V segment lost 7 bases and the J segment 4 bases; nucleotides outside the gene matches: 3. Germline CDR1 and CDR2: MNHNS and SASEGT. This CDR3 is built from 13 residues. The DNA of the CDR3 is TGTGCCAGCACTGAGGGGGCCACCGGGGAGCTGTTTTTT. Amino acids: CASTEGATGELFF.